Included here is one T cell receptor beta chain sequence, with context. Primers: 60 Vbeta forward and 13 Jbeta reverse. The protocol was immunoSEQ multiplex PCR, while the TCRdb copy is restricted to in-frame clones and leaves out a portion. The table includes 110,000 to 150,000 clones, about 84% detected once. The CDR3 covers 15 residues. Germline V gene lookup returns CDR1 MDHEN and CDR2 SYDVKM. The V gene end was trimmed by 4 bases and the J gene end by 7 bases; junction bases not matched to a gene: 5. This sample is part of a study of cytomegalovirus exposure and HLA in healthy donors. On the study more broadly: Unique TCR beta sequences numbering about 100 million came from around 180 million T cells in an earlier analysis.

Sequenced sample: PBMCs. This chain joins TRBV28 and TRBJ2-1; TRBD1 aligns across 12 bases. This TCR came from a male donor in good health and CMV-seronegative. The CDR3 coding sequence is TGTGCCAGCAGTTCCCGGGACAGGGGGCATAATGAGCAGTTCTTC. Its protein is CASSSRDRGHNEQFF.